This entry concerns a single T cell receptor beta chain. Its specificity is not known. The data were obtained in a study of graft-versus-host responses after intestinal transplantation. Study in general: As for transplant type, recipients had multivisceral, liver-intestinal, or isolated intestinal grafts. Once they had received anti-thymocyte globulin induction, all recipients took tacrolimus and steroids for approximately 3 years. Regarding the study as a whole: Within the allografts of patients who had graft-donor T cell macrochimerism, graft-versus-host to host-versus-graft clonal ratios were high.

Some clones are missing from TCRdb's copy, which holds only in-frame ones; the method was immunoSEQ multiplex PCR. The sample yields fewer than 75,000 clones, approximately 90% seen once. Germline V gene data show CDR1 as MNHEY and CDR2 as SVGAGI. The CDR3 consists of 16 residues. Trimming removed 0 bases at V and 4 bases at J, with 12 bases between. The TCR was taken from a human patient who received an intestinal transplant, so some T cells may come from the graft donor. The V call is TRBV6-5, the J call TRBJ2-2; D gene unclear. The sample here was PBMCs, taken 26 days after transplant. CDR3 sequence reads: CASSYSPSVATGELFF. The CDR3 bases are TGTGCCAGCAGTTACTCTCCTAGTGTGGCCACCGGGGAGCTGTTTTTT.